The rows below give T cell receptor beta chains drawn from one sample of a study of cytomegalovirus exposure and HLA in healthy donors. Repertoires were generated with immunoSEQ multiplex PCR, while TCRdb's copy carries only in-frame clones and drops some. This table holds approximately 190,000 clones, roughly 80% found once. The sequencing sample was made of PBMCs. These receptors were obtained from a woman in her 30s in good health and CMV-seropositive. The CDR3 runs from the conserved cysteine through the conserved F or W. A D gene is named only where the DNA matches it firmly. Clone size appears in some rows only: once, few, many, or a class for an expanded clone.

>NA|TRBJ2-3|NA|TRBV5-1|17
CASSSRTGPASTDTQYF
TGCGCCAGCAGCTCCAGAACAGGTCCCGCTAGCACAGATACGCAGTATTTT
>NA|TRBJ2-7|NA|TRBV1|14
CTSRGLAGAHEQYF
TGCACCAGCAGGGGACTAGCGGGAGCCCACGAGCAGTACTTC
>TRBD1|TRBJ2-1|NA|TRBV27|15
CASIRGTGIYNEQFF
TGTGCCAGCATAAGAGGGACAGGGATTTACAATGAGCAGTTCTTC
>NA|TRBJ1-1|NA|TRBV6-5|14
CATEIQGGNTEAFF
TGTGCCACCGAAATACAGGGCGGTAACACTGAAGCTTTCTTT
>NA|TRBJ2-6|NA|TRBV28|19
CASSTTGEFVSSGANVLTF
TGTGCCAGCAGTACCACCGGGGAGTTTGTTTCCTCTGGGGCCAACGTCCTGACTTTC
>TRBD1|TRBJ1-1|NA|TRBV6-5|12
CASSRTGDEAFF
TGTGCCAGCAGTAGGACAGGGGATGAAGCTTTCTTT
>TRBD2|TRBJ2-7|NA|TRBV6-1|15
CASSLRTSGSYEQYF
TGTGCCAGCAGCCTCCGGACTAGCGGTTCCTACGAGCAGTACTTC
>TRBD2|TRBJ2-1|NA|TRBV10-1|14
CASSLAGTYNEQFF
TGCGCCAGCAGCTTAGCGGGAACCTACAATGAGCAGTTCTTC
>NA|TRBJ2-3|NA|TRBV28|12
CASSEFTDTQYF
TGTGCCAGCTCTGAGTTCACAGATACGCAGTATTTT
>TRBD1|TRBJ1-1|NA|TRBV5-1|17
CASSLAQGAWRNTEAFF
TGCGCCAGCAGCTTGGCCCAGGGGGCGTGGAGAAACACTGAAGCTTTCTTT
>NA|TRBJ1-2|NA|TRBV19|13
CAIIDDSDYGYTF
TGTGCCATTATAGACGACAGTGACTATGGCTACACCTTC
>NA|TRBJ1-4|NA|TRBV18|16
CASSPQLGQLNEKLFF
TGTGCCAGCTCACCTCAACTAGGACAGCTGAATGAAAAACTGTTTTTT
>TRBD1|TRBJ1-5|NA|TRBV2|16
CASSENRGRGNQPQHF
TGTGCCAGCAGTGAAAACAGGGGGCGCGGGAATCAGCCCCAGCATTTT
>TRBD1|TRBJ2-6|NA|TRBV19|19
CASSRVLLTGAPGANVLTF
TGTGCCAGTAGCCGGGTGCTCCTAACAGGGGCTCCTGGGGCCAACGTCCTGACTTTC
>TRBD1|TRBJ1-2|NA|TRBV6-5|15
CASSYSHRGAYGYTF
TGTGCCAGCAGTTACTCGCACAGGGGCGCCTATGGCTACACCTTC
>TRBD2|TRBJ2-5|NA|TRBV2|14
CASTGGRGVETQYF
TGTGCCAGCACCGGCGGGAGGGGCGTCGAGACCCAGTACTTC
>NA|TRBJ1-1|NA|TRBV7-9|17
CASSLGQGLTMNTEAFF
TGTGCCAGCAGCTTAGGTCAGGGGCTAACCATGAACACTGAAGCTTTCTTT
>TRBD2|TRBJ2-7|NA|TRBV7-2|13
CASSRGLAYEQYF
TGTGCCAGCAGCCGTGGACTAGCCTACGAGCAGTACTTC
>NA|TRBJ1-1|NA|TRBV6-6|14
CASSYRQKNTEAFF
TGTGCCAGCAGTTACAGACAGAAGAACACTGAAGCTTTCTTT
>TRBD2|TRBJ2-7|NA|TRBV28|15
CASSLASGRAYEQYF
TGTGCCAGCAGTTTAGCTAGCGGGAGGGCATACGAGCAGTACTTC
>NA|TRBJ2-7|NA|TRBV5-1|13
CASNVWTSYEQYF
TGTGCCAGCAATGTATGGACTTCCTACGAGCAGTACTTC
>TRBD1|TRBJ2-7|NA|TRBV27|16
CASSYQTGGPLNEQYF
TGTGCCAGCAGTTACCAGACAGGGGGCCCTCTCAACGAGCAGTACTTC
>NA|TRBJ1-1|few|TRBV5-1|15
CASSLDLLVNTEAFF
TGCGCCAGCAGCCTTGACCTTCTAGTGAACACTGAAGCTTTCTTT
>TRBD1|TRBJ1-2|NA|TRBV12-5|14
CASGPRDRLGGYTF
TGTGCTAGTGGTCCGCGGGACAGGTTGGGCGGCTACACCTTC
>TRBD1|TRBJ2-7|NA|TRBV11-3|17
CASSPLFWDRGFYEQYF
TGTGCCAGCAGCCCCCTTTTCTGGGACAGGGGTTTCTACGAGCAGTACTTC